These 23 T cell receptor beta chains share one sample of origin, sequenced in a study of cytomegalovirus exposure and HLA in healthy donors. Clones were read by immunoSEQ multiplex PCR, and TCRdb kept only the in-frame ones, dropping some. The sample yields 100,000 to 150,000 clones, about 90% seen once. Sequenced sample: PBMCs. These receptors all come from a young man in good health and CMV-seronegative.

The rearrangement uses TRBV7-9 and TRBJ2-5; 9 bases are a match to TRBD1. V shed 5 bases, J shed 3 bases, and the junction held 7 bases outside the gene matches. Germline loops: CDR1 SEHNR, CDR2 FQNEAQ (reference sequence). This CDR3 has 15 residues. The CDR3 spells CASSPRGTGKETQYF. DNA of the CDR3: TGTGCCAGCAGCCCCCGCGGGACAGGGAAAGAGACCCAGTACTTC.

This clone was seen ten or more times. V gene TRBV6-1 combines with J gene TRBJ2-2; TRBD2 matches 11 bases. Per germline, CDR1 MNHNS and CDR2 SASEGT. The CDR3 extends over 15 amino acids. The V gene end was trimmed by 2 bases and the J gene end by 6 bases; junction bases not matched to a gene: 2. The CDR3 loop reads CASSEFSGGAGELFF. The CDR3 DNA reads as TGTGCCAGCAGTGAATTTAGCGGGGGGGCCGGGGAGCTGTTTTTT.

The chain couples TRBV6-5 to TRBJ1-6, with 9 bases matching TRBD1. Trimming at V came to 5 bases and at J to 7 bases, leaving 3 bases not matched to a gene. This CDR3 spans 14 amino acids. CDR1 is MNHEY, CDR2 SVGAGI, per germline. The CDR3 sequence: CASSPGTGNSPLHF. The CDR3 nucleotides are TGTGCCAGCAGTCCCGGGACAGGGAATTCACCCCTCCACTTT.

The chain is built from TRBV18 and TRBJ2-2, with a possible D match to TRBD1 (6 bases). CDR3 size: 17 residues. Germline lookup yields CDR1 KGHSH and CDR2 LQKENI. The V end was cut by 3 bases, the J end by 5 bases, with 19 bases between. CDR3: CASSPRGPGVSTGELFF. Written as DNA, the CDR3 is TGTGCCAGCTCACCCCGGGGCCCAGGGGTCTCAACCGGGGAGCTGTTTTTT.

The CDR3 DNA reads as TGTGCCAGCAGCCCCCAGGTCGGGGGGACTGAAGCTTTCTTT. This gives the protein CASSPQVGGTEAFF. This sequence joins TRBV9 and TRBJ1-1, with TRBD1 as a possible D gene (5 bases). V gave up 4 bases and J gave up 5 bases, with 15 bases separating them. CDR3 length: 14 amino acids. Germline CDR1 SGDLS, CDR2 YYNGEE.

This clone has a handful of counts. The sample contains more than one DNA sequence encoding this CDR3. The V call is TRBV4-1, the J call TRBJ1-5; D gene uncertain. V gave up 0 bases and J gave up 2 bases, with 11 bases separating them. The CDR3 spans 16 residues. CDR1 MGHRA and CDR2 YSYEKL come from the germline V gene. The CDR3 loop reads CASSQDGGIGNQPQHF. As DNA, the CDR3 is TGCGCCAGCAGCCAAGATGGAGGGATTGGCAATCAGCCCCAGCATTTT.

This sequence joins TRBV9 and TRBJ1-1, with 8 bases matching TRBD1. V trimming: 5 bases; J trimming: 7 bases; junction bases outside the gene matches: 4. Germline V CDR1 and CDR2: SGDLS, YYNGEE. The CDR3 covers 12 residues. The CDR3 here is CASRQTGVEAFF. CDR3 nucleotide sequence: TGTGCCAGCAGACAGACAGGGGTTGAAGCTTTCTTT. Using reference TRBV9 and TRBJ1-1 for the parts outside the CDR3, the full variable domain is DSGVTQTPKHLITATGQRVTLRCSPRSGDLSVYWYQQSLDQGLQFLIQYYNGEERAKGNILERFSAQQFPDLHSELNLSSLELGDSALYFCASRQTGVEAFFGQGTRLTVV.

The gene calls are TRBV7-9 and TRBJ2-3, with a weak D call TRBD2 (6 bases). The CDR3 runs 15 residues. Germline CDR1 SEHNR, CDR2 FQNEAQ (reference sequence). V was cut by 4 bases and J by 3 bases, with 14 bases left in between. The CDR3 protein is CASSSPGGATDTQYF. In nucleotides, the CDR3 is TGTGCCAGCAGCTCTCCCGGAGGGGCAACAGATACGCAGTATTTT.

CDR3 coding DNA: TGCAGCGTGGACCCCCTGGGACTAGCGGGGGGGTCGTACCAAGAGACCCAGTACTTC. This sequence encodes CSVDPLGLAGGSYQETQYF. The rearrangement links TRBV29-1 to TRBJ2-5; the match to TRBD2 covers 16 bases. From germline, CDR1 is SQVTM and CDR2 ANQGSEA. V was clipped by 6 bases and J by 0 bases; unmatched bases: 13. This CDR3 comprises 19 residues.

J is TRBJ1-2 and V is TRBV5-6; 11 bases are a match to TRBD1. This CDR3 has 15 amino acids. V lost 4 bases and J lost 5; bases outside the gene matches: 7. CDR1 and CDR2 (germline): SGHDT, YYEEEE. CDR3 coding DNA: TGTGCCAGCAGCGCCGGACAGGGGGCGGGATATGGCTACACCTTC. Protein product: CASSAGQGAGYGYTF.

The chain has TRBV27 and TRBJ2-3; tentative D call: TRBD2 (5 bases). V gave up 8 bases and J gave up 0 bases, with 9 bases separating them. Germline V gene lookup returns CDR1 MNHEY and CDR2 SMNVEV (reference sequence). The CDR3 sequence is 13 residues long. CDR3 bases: TGTGCCAGCCGGCGGACTAGCACAGATACGCAGTATTTT. Its protein product is CASRRTSTDTQYF.

The chain joins TRBV27 to TRBJ1-2, with D hard to call. Germline V lookup: CDR1 MNHEY, CDR2 SMNVEV (reference sequence). V was trimmed by 5 bases and J by 2 bases, leaving 12 bases between them. This CDR3 is 14 amino acids long. CDR3 sequence (DNA): TGTGCCAGCAGTCCCAGGAACTTCAACTATGGCTACACCTTC. Its protein is CASSPRNFNYGYTF.

J is TRBJ1-5 and V is TRBV6-5; 9 bases are shared with TRBD1. Germline values: CDR1 MNHEY, CDR2 SVGAGI. The ends lost 5 bases at V and 2 bases at J; junction bases unmatched: 4. The CDR3 is 15 amino acids. CDR3 residues: CASSTTGGGNQPQHF. In DNA form, the CDR3 reads TGTGCCAGCAGTACGACAGGGGGAGGCAATCAGCCCCAGCATTTT.

This clone was observed a handful of times. The gene calls are TRBV2 and TRBJ1-6; 8 bases fit TRBD1. The CDR3 is 16 amino acids. V lost 6 bases, J lost 7 bases, and 11 bases stayed unmatched. The V gene's germline CDR1 is SNHLY and CDR2 FYNNEI. DNA of the CDR3: TGTGCCAGCAGACACCTCCGGACAGGGAGGAATTCACCCCTCCACTTT. Protein sequence: CASRHLRTGRNSPLHF.

The chain carries TRBV28 and TRBJ1-2; a weak D match, TRBD1 (5 bases). The germline gives CDR1 MDHEN, CDR2 SYDVKM. V lost 6 bases, J lost 5 bases, and 13 bases lay in between. CDR3 length equals 13 residues. The CDR3 reads CASRPGTWYGYTF. The CDR3 nucleotides read TGTGCCAGCAGACCAGGGACTTGGTATGGCTACACCTTC.

The chain has TRBV19 and TRBJ2-7, with 10 bases matching TRBD2. V was clipped by 3 bases and J by 5 bases; unmatched bases: 7. CDR3 length: 15 amino acids. The germline V gene has CDR1 LNHDA and CDR2 SQIVND (reference sequence). The CDR3 DNA is TGTGCCAGTAGTATGCCGGGACTAGCGACCCACGAGCAGTACTTC. Encoded protein: CASSMPGLATHEQYF.

V and J are TRBV6-5 and TRBJ2-6; D unclear. Trimming pared 0 bases from V and 5 bases from J, leaving 8 bases between. The germline CDR1 and CDR2 sequences are MNHEY and SVGAGI. This CDR3 has 15 amino acids. This CDR3 is CASSYSRTRANVLTF. As DNA, the CDR3 is TGTGCCAGCAGTTACTCCCGCACACGGGCCAACGTCCTGACTTTC.

Remarks on this clone: The identical CDR3 is also encoded by other nucleotide sequences in the sample. The chain is built from TRBV9 and TRBJ2-7; D remains ambiguous. V was trimmed by 0 bases and J by 0 bases, leaving 4 bases between them. The CDR3 is made up of 13 amino acids. Germline V CDR1 and CDR2: SGDLS, YYNGEE. The CDR3 bases are TGTGCCAGCAGCGTAGGCAGCTCCTACGAGCAGTACTTC. Its protein product is CASSVGSSYEQYF.

The DNA for the CDR3 is TGTGCCAGCAGCTGGGGACAGGGGGCGCGAAACATTCAGTACTTC. Translation: CASSWGQGARNIQYF. The rearrangement uses TRBV5-4 and TRBJ2-4; 12 bases match TRBD1. With V trimmed by 3 bases and J by 6 bases, 4 bases remained unmatched. CDR1 is SGHNT and CDR2 is YYREEE in the germline V gene (reference sequence). The CDR3 is made up of 15 amino acids.

The CDR3 loop reads CASSSPGTGSEAFF. Here the CDR3 DNA reads TGCGCCAGCAGCTCTCCCGGGACAGGATCTGAAGCTTTCTTT. The gene calls are TRBV4-1 and TRBJ1-1; the match to TRBD1 covers 8 bases. This CDR3 has 14 amino acids. CDR1 is MGHRA, CDR2 YSYEKL, per germline. V shed 5 bases and J 6 bases; nucleotides not matched to a gene: 8.

The chain uses TRBV5-1 and TRBJ2-1; 8 positions agree with TRBD2. With V trimmed by 2 bases and J by 8 bases, 6 bases remained unmatched. The CDR3 covers 14 residues. CDR1 and CDR2 (germline): SGHRS, YFSETQ. The CDR3 loop reads CASSLLAAPDEQFF. The CDR3 coding sequence is TGCGCCAGCAGCTTACTAGCGGCTCCTGATGAGCAGTTCTTC.

The V call is TRBV28, the J call TRBJ2-7; D is unclear. CDR3 length: 13 residues. CDR1 MDHEN and CDR2 SYDVKM come from the germline V gene. Trimming removed 4 bases at V and 0 bases at J, with 7 bases between. In nucleotides, the CDR3 is TGTGCCAGCAGTTCTATGAGCTCCTACGAGCAGTACTTC. Protein sequence: CASSSMSSYEQYF.

The chain has TRBV11-2 and TRBJ1-2, with D perhaps matching TRBD1 (6 bases). Germline V gives CDR1 SGHAT, CDR2 FQNNGV. The length of the CDR3 is 15 residues. Trimming stripped 2 bases from V and 3 bases from J, with 13 bases between. As DNA, the CDR3 is TGTGCCAGCAGCTTAATATCAGGGGTGGACTATGGCTACACCTTC. Translation: CASSLISGVDYGYTF.